A selection of T cell receptor beta chains follows, all from one sample in a study of tumor-infiltrating lymphocytes in primary liver carcinoma. TCRdb passed the multiplex PCR reads through MiXCR, listing each CDR3 protein once. Found here are 250,000 to 400,000 distinct CDR3 sequences, 55% to 65% of them singletons; the top ten hold approximately 9%. The sample taken for sequencing was peripheral blood. The receptor set was obtained from a middle-aged man with primary liver carcinoma and hepatitis B virus infection. Each CDR3 is given with its conserved first and last residue. A D gene is named only where the DNA matches it firmly. The size entry is marked missing in some rows and otherwise reads once, few, many or a size class.

>TRBJ2-1|.|TRBV7-9|few
CASRPGGAENEQFF
TGTGCCAGCCGCCCGGGGGGCGCAGAAAATGAGCAGTTCTTC
>TRBJ1-3|.|TRBV30|.
CASSVDGRNTIYF
TGTGCCTCGAGTGTAGATGGCCGAAACACCATATATTTT
>TRBJ2-1|TRBD2|TRBV11-2|.
CASSLGGLAGKVNEQFF
TGTGCCAGCAGTTTAGGGGGGCTAGCGGGAAAGGTTAATGAGCAGTTCTTC
>TRBJ2-5|.|TRBV6-5|many
CASRPQGGGPQETQYF
TGTGCCAGCAGGCCCCAGGGGGGAGGTCCCCAAGAGACCCAGTACTTC
>TRBJ2-1|TRBD2|TRBV6-2/TRBV6-3|many
CASSILAGGSNEQFF
TGTGCCAGCAGTATACTAGCGGGAGGATCAAATGAGCAGTTCTTC
>TRBJ1-1|.|TRBV18|.
CAGSARGEAFF
TGTGCCGGCTCCGCGAGGGGTGAAGCTTTCTTT
>TRBJ1-5|.|TRBV12-3/TRBV12-4|many
CASTDGDAQPQHF
TGTGCCAGCACGGACGGTGATGCTCAGCCCCAGCATTTT
>TRBJ2-7|.|TRBV12-3/TRBV12-4|medium-sized
CASSLGGEQYF
TGTGCCAGCAGCCTGGGGGGCGAGCAGTACTTC
>TRBJ2-5|TRBD2|TRBV11-2|many
CASSLALAGGVRETQYF
TGTGCCAGCAGCTTAGCACTAGCGGGAGGGGTCAGAGAGACCCAGTACTTC
>TRBJ1-2|.|TRBV29-1|once
CSLVANGYTF
TGCAGCCTTGTGGCTAATGGTTACACCTTC
>TRBJ2-5|TRBD2|TRBV10-3|many
CAIGDGLAGEGSETQYF
TGTGCCATCGGCGACGGACTAGCGGGAGAGGGCTCAGAGACCCAGTACTTC
>TRBJ2-3|TRBD2|TRBV7-2|.
CASSPTSGRFDTQYF
TGTGCCAGCAGCCCGACCAGCGGGAGGTTCGATACTCAGTATTTT
>TRBJ1-5|.|TRBV5-6|.
CASSLESRGGRPQHF
TGTGCCAGCAGCTTGGAGTCCAGGGGAGGTCGGCCCCAGCATTTT
>TRBJ2-3|TRBD2|TRBV10-3|many
CAISEPIAGSSTDTQYF
TGTGCCATCAGTGAGCCTATAGCGGGCTCTAGCACAGATACGCAGTATTTT
>TRBJ1-1|TRBD1|TRBV6-2/TRBV6-3|many
CASSLTGGRTEAFF
TGTGCCAGCAGCCTCACAGGGGGCAGAACTGAAGCTTTCTTT